These 8 T cell receptor beta chains were all obtained from the same sample, sequenced in a study of CD8+CD57+ T cells in acquired aplastic anemia. According to the study, genomic DNA was the template for TCR beta VDJ and CDR3 profiling. TCRdb analysed the reads with MiXCR anew, one entry per CDR3 protein. The sample has about 190,000 distinct CDR3 sequences; approximately 50% are singletons. Material for sequencing was sorted CD4+, CD8+, or CD8+CD57+ T cells (not recorded which) from PBMCs. The source is a human donor in good health, serving as a control.

This clonotype was recorded many times. This chain joins TRBV12-1 and TRBJ1-5; the table's D gene call, TRBD1, was not cross checked with the DNA. TRBV12-1 is a documented pseudogene. The CDR3 totals 15 residues. The CDR3 DNA reads TGTGCCAGCAGCCGGACAGGGTATAGCAATCAGCCCCAGCATTTT. It specifies CASSRTGYSNQPQHF.

In this sample, this clonotype turned up once. The V gene is TRBV25-1, the J gene TRBJ2-1; D possibly matches TRBD1 or TRBD2 (6 bases each). The length of the CDR3 is 15 residues. Between the trimmed V and J ends, which lost 6 bases and 0 bases, there was a span of 12 bases. Per the germline V gene, CDR1 is MGHDK and CDR2 is SYGVNS. CDR3 nucleotides: TGTGCCAGCAGAAAAGGGGGGAACTCCTACAATGAGCAGTTCTTC. Residues: CASRKGGNSYNEQFF.

This clonotype was counted a few times. The V call is TRBV5-8, the J call TRBJ2-5; tentative D call: TRBD2 (7 bases). The V gene lost 4 bases and the J gene lost 9 bases, with 19 bases spanning the gap. Germline-derived CDR1 and CDR2 are SGHTS and YDEGEE. The CDR3 is 14 amino acids. The CDR3 nucleotides are TGTGCCAGCAGCGCAGAAAGGGGGGGTCAGCCCCAGTACTTC. Protein: CASSAERGGQPQYF.

This chain connects TRBV9 to TRBJ1-2; TRBD1 agrees at 7 bases. J lost 0 bases, V lost 3 bases, and 14 bases had no gene match. CDR1 is SGDLS, CDR2 YYNGEE, per germline. This CDR3 comprises 18 residues. CDR3: CASSAGTGAGNTNYGYTF. In nucleotides, the CDR3 is TGTGCCAGCAGCGCCGGTACAGGGGCTGGAAACACTAACTATGGCTACACCTTC.

A word on this clonotype: One end of the junction varies from germline; a read error may be responsible. The V call is TRBV7-3, the J call TRBJ1-4; D is unresolved. CDR3 size: 15 residues. Germline-derived CDR1 and CDR2 are SGHTA and FQGTGA. The CDR3 DNA reads as TGCGCCAGCAGCCCAGATGTGGCAACTAATGAAAAACTGTTTTTT. Its translation is CASSPDVATNEKLFF.

V and J are TRBV20-1 and TRBJ2-5; D remains ambiguous. The length of the CDR3 is 14 residues. The germline CDR1 and CDR2 sequences are DFQATT and SNEGSKA (reference sequence). V lost 2 bases to trimming and J lost 1 base, with 11 bases between them. CDR3 residues: CSARSRVRQETQYF. The CDR3 DNA follows: TGCAGTGCTAGATCCAGAGTTCGCCAAGAGACCCAGTACTTC.

The sample holds a few counts of this clonotype. CDR3 nucleotide sequence: TGTGCCAGCAGCTTAGCCAGCACCTACGAGCAGTACTTC. Protein sequence: CASSLASTYEQYF. The gene calls are TRBV7-2 and TRBJ2-7; no clear D gene. Trimming took 0 bases from V and 2 from J, leaving 5 bases between them. CDR3 length: 13 amino acids. Germline V CDR1 and CDR2: SGHTA, FQGNSA.

The chain links TRBV9 to TRBJ1-1; D may be TRBD1 (5 bases). The CDR3 contains 16 residues. V dropped 0 bases and J dropped 2 bases, with 14 bases sitting between them. Germline V gives CDR1 SGDLS, CDR2 YYNGEE. CDR3 in DNA: TGTGCCAGCAGCGTAGGGGGGGTGGCTGGAAACACTGAAGCTTTCTTT. It translates to CASSVGGVAGNTEAFF.